These 6 T cell receptor beta chains were sequenced from one sample in a study of chemoradiotherapy in HPV16-positive cancers (dated by TCRdb to the early 2020s). The library was generated by the immunoSEQ multiplex PCR assay. In TCRdb, the immuneACCESS table is reduced to in-frame sequences with V and J assigned. These tables do not hold every clone; where another copy was compared, an unresolved V gene accounts for under half, and the others remain unexplained. The sample records 20,000 or so clones, about 90% of which are singletons. About 5.8% of the sample rests with the top ten. The sample consisted of blood, taken from a patient who underwent chemoradiotherapy. The receptor set was obtained from a human donor with HPV-associated anogenital cancer.

The chain uses TRBV19 and TRBJ1-4; the match to TRBD1 covers 9 bases. Germline V lookup: CDR1 LNHDA, CDR2 SQIVND (reference sequence). The V and J ends lost 6 bases and 4 bases, in that order; junction bases with no gene match: 9. The CDR3 is made up of 16 amino acids. The CDR3 protein is CASSRDRDLLNEKLFF. In DNA form, the CDR3 reads TGTGCCAGTAGCCGGGACAGGGACCTTCTTAATGAAAAACTGTTTTTT.

This chain connects TRBV6-5 to TRBJ1-2; 7 nucleotides match TRBD1. The CDR3 length is 12 residues. Per germline, CDR1 MNHEY and CDR2 SVGAGI. The J segment lost 4 bases and the V segment lost 7 bases, leaving 3 bases of the junction unmatched. The CDR3 is CASKDRAYGYTF. The CDR3, as DNA: TGTGCCAGCAAAGACAGGGCCTATGGCTACACCTTC.

Here the CDR3 DNA reads TGTGCCAGCAGCCAAGTGTTAATTGAGGGGGCTCGGGAAAAACTGTTTTTT. It encodes CASSQVLIEGAREKLFF. The chain links TRBV4-2 to TRBJ1-4; the match to TRBD1 covers 7 bases. The germline CDR1 and CDR2 sequences are LGHNA and YNFKEQ. This CDR3 has 17 amino acids. V gave up 1 base and J gave up 8 bases; unmatched junction bases: 13.

The chain has TRBV7-2 and TRBJ2-7; D is unclear. The CDR3 is made up of 12 amino acids. V lost 4 bases and J 7 bases, leaving 11 bases between the germline ends. In germline, CDR1 is SGHTA, CDR2 FQGNSA. CDR3 loop: CASSSILGEQYF. Written as DNA, the CDR3 is TGTGCCAGCAGCTCAATCTTGGGGGAGCAGTACTTC.

This clone was counted a single time. The rearrangement links TRBV5-1 to TRBJ1-5, with 8 nucleotides matching TRBD1. This CDR3 has 14 residues. CDR1 and CDR2 from the germline V gene are SGHRS and YFSETQ. The junction had 3 bases not matched to a gene; V was cut back by 4 bases and J by 3 bases. The CDR3 coding sequence is TGCGCCAGCAGCCCGACAGGGGACAATCAGCCCCAGCATTTT. It specifies CASSPTGDNQPQHF.

The chain joins TRBV7-2 to TRBJ1-2, with TRBD1 identical over 7 bases. In germline, CDR1 is SGHTA, CDR2 FQGNSA. The ends lost 6 bases at V and 4 bases at J; junction bases unmatched: 17. There are 17 residues in the CDR3. The CDR3 DNA follows: TGTGCCAGCAGTTTGGAAGGGGGCCGGACAGCGAGCTATGGCTACACCTTC. As protein: CASSLEGGRTASYGYTF.